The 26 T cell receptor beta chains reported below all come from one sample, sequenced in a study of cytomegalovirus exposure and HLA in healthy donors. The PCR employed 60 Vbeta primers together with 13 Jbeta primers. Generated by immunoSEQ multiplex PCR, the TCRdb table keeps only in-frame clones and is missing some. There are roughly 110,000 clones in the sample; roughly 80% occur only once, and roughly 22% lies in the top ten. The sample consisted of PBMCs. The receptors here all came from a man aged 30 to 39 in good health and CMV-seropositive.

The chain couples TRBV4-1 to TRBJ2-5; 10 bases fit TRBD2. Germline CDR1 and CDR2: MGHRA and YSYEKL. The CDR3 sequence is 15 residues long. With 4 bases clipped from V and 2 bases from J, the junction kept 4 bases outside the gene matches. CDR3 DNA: TGCGCCAGCAGCCCGTATAGCGGGAGGCAAGAGACCCAGTACTTC. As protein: CASSPYSGRQETQYF.

CDR3 DNA sequence: TGTGCCAGCAGCCACCCTGCAAGCGGGGGGGAGGGAGAGACCCAGTACTTC. Translating it yields CASSHPASGGEGETQYF. The J gene is TRBJ2-5, the V gene TRBV4-2; 10 positions agree with TRBD2. This CDR3 is 17 amino acids long. V dropped 3 bases and J dropped 4; count of bases not matched to a gene: 11. The germline V gene encodes CDR1 LGHNA and CDR2 YNFKEQ.

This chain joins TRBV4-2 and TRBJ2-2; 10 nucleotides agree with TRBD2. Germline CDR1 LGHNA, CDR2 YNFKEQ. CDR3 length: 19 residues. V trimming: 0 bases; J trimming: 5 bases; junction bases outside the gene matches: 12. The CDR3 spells CASSQDKGSGGPVTGELFF. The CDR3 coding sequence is TGTGCCAGCAGCCAAGATAAGGGTAGCGGGGGGCCGGTAACCGGGGAGCTGTTTTTT.

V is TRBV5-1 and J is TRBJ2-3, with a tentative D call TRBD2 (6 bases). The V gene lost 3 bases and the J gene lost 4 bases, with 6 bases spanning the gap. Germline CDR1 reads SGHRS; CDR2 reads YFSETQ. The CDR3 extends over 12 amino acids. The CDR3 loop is CASSWRADTQYF. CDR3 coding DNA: TGCGCCAGCAGCTGGAGGGCAGATACGCAGTATTTT.

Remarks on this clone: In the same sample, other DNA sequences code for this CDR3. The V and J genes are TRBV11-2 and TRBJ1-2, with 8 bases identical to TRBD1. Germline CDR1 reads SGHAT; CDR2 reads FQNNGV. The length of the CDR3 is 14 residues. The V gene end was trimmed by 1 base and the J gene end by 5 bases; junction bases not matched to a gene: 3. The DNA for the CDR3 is TGTGCCAGCAGCTTAGTCCAGGGGGCGTATGGCTACACCTTC. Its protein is CASSLVQGAYGYTF.

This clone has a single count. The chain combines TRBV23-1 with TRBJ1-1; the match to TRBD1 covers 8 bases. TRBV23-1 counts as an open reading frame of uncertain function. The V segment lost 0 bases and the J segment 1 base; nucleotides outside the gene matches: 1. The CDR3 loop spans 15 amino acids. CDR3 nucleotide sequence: TGCGCCAGCAGTCAATCGACAGGGGAGAACACTGAAGCTTTCTTT. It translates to CASSQSTGENTEAFF.

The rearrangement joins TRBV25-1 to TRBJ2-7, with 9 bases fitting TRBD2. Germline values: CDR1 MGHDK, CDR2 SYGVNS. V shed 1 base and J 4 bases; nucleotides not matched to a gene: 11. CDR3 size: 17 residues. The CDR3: CASSESYARGGGYEQYF. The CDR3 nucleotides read TGTGCCAGCAGTGAATCATATGCGCGGGGGGGCGGGTACGAGCAGTACTTC.

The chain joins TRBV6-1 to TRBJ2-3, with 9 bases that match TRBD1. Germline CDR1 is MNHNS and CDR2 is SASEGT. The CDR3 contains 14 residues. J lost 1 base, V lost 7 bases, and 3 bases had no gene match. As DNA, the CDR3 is TGTGCCAGCATTCGGGACAGGGGCACAGATACGCAGTATTTT. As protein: CASIRDRGTDTQYF.

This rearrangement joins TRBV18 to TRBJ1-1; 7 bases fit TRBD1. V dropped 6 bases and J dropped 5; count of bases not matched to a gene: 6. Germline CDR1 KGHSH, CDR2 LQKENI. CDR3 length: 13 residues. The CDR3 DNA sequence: TGTGCCAGCTCGCCTGGGACAGAGACTGAAGCTTTCTTT. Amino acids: CASSPGTETEAFF.

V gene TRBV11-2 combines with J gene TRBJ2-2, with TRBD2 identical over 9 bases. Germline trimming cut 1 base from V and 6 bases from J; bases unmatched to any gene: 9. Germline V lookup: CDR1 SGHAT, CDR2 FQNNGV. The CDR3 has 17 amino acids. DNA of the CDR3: TGTGCCAGCAGCTTAGCCCTAGTAGCGGGAGTATCCGGGGAGCTGTTTTTT. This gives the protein CASSLALVAGVSGELFF.

The CDR3 DNA is TGTGCCAGCAGTAAGGCGGGGAACTCCTACAATGAGCAGTTCTTC. This codes for CASSKAGNSYNEQFF. This chain connects TRBV27 to TRBJ2-1; TRBD2 might be the D (6 bases). V shed 5 bases and J shed 0 bases, with 11 bases lying between them. This CDR3 spans 15 amino acids. Germline-derived CDR1 and CDR2 are MNHEY and SMNVEV (reference sequence).

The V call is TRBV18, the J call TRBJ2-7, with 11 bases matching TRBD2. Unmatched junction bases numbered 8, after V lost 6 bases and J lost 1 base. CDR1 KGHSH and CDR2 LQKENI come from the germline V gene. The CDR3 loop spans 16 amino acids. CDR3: CASSRGLAGASYEQYV. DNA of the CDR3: TGTGCCAGCTCCCGCGGACTAGCGGGCGCTTCCTACGAGCAGTACGTC.

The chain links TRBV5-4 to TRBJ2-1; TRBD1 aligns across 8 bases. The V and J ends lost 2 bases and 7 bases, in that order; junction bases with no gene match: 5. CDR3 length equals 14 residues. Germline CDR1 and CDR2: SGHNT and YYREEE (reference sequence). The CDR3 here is CASSFTTGGNEQFF. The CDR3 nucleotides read TGTGCCAGCAGCTTTACTACAGGGGGAAATGAGCAGTTCTTC.

The CDR3, as DNA: TGCGCCAGCAGCTTGCAGGGACTACATAATGAAAAACTGTTTTTT. This encodes CASSLQGLHNEKLFF. V and J are TRBV5-1 and TRBJ1-4; the D gene is possibly TRBD1 (5 bases). There are 15 residues in the CDR3. Germline-derived CDR1 and CDR2 are SGHRS and YFSETQ. Deletions cut 1 base from V and 4 bases from J, with 11 bases between.

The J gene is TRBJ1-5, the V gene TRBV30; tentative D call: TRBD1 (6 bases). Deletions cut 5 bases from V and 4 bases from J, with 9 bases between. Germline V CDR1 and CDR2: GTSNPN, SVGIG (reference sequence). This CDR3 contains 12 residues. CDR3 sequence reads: CAWSQGNQPQHF. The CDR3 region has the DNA TGTGCCTGGTCACAGGGAAATCAGCCCCAGCATTTT.

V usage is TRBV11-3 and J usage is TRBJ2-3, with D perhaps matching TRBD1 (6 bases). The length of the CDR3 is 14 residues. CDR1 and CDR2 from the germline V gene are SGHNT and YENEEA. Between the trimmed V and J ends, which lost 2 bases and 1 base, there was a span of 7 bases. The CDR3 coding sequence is TGTGCCAGCAGCTTACACAGGGGCACAGATACGCAGTATTTT. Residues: CASSLHRGTDTQYF.

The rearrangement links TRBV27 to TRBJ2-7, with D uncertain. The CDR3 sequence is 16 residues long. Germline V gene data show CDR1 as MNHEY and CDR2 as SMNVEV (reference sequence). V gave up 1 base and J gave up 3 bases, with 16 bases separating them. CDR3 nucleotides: TGTGCCAGCAGTTTATACGCCCCCCCTACTTACTACGAGCAGTACTTC. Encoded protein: CASSLYAPPTYYEQYF.

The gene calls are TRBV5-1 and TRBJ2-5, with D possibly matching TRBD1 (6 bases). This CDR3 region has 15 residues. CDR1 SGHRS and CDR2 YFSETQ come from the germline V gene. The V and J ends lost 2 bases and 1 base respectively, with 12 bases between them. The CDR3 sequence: CASSFAQGSQETQYF. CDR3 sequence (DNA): TGCGCCAGCAGCTTTGCACAGGGAAGCCAAGAGACCCAGTACTTC. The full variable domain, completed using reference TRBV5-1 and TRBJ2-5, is KAGVTQTPRYLIKTRGQQVTLSCSPISGHRSVSWYQQTPGQGLQFLFEYFSETQRNKGNFPGRFSGRQFSNSRSEMNVSTLELGDSALYLCASSFAQGSQETQYFGPGTRLLVL.

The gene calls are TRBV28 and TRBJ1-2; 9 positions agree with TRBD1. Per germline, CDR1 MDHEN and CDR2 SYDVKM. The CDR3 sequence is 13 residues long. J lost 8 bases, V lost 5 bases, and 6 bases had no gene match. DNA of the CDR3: TGTGCCAGCAGTAGGGACAGGGAAAGAGGCTACACCTTC. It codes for CASSRDRERGYTF.

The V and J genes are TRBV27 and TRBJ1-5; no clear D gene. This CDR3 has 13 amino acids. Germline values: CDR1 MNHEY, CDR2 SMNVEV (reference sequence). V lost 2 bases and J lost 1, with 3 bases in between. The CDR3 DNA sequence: TGTGCCAGCAGTTTAGAGAGCAATCAGCCCCAGCATTTT. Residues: CASSLESNQPQHF.

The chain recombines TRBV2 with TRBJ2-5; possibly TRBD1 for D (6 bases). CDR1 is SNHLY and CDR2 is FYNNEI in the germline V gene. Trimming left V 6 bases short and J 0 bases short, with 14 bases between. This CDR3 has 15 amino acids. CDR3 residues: CASSGNRVNQETQYF. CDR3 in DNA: TGTGCCAGCAGCGGAAACAGGGTTAACCAAGAGACCCAGTACTTC. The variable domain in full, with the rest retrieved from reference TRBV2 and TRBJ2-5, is EPEVTQTPSHQVTQMGQEVILRCVPISNHLYFYWYRQILGQKVEFLVSFYNNEISEKSEIFDDQFSVERPDGSNFTLKIRSTKLEDSAMYFCASSGNRVNQETQYFGPGTRLLVL.

CDR3 in DNA: TGTGCCAGCAGGGACAGAAACTATAATTCACCCCTCCACTTT. It encodes CASRDRNYNSPLHF. The rearrangement joins TRBV6-5 to TRBJ1-6; maybe TRBD1 (6 bases). The CDR3 has 14 amino acids. V lost 6 bases and J 3 bases, leaving 9 bases between the germline ends. CDR1 and CDR2 (germline): MNHEY, SVGAGI.

CDR3 DNA sequence: TGTGCCTGGACGACGGACAGGGCGGGTCAGCCCCAGCATTTT. It is translated as CAWTTDRAGQPQHF. The V and J genes are TRBV30 and TRBJ1-5, with 8 bases aligning to TRBD1. The CDR3 loop spans 14 amino acids. Germline V lookup: CDR1 GTSNPN, CDR2 SVGIG (reference sequence). V dropped 4 bases and J dropped 6; count of bases not matched to a gene: 8.

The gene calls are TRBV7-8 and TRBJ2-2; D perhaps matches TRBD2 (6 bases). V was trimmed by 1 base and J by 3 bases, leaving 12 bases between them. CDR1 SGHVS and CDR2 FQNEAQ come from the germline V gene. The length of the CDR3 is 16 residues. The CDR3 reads CASSLVGGGDTGELFF. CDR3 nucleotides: TGTGCCAGCAGCTTAGTGGGAGGTGGGGACACCGGGGAGCTGTTTTTT. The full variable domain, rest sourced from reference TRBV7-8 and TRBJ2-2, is GAGVSQSPRYKVAKRGQDVALRCDPISGHVSLFWYQQALGQGPEFLTYFQNEAQLDKSGLPSDRFFAERPEGSVSTLKIQRTQQEDSAVYLCASSLVGGGDTGELFFGEGSRLTVL.

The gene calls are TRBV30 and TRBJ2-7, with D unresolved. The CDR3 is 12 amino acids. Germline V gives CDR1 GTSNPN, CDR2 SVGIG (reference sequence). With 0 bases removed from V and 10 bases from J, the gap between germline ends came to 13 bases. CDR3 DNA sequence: TGTGCCTGGAGTGTAGAAGGAGTGGCCCAGTACTTC. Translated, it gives CAWSVEGVAQYF.

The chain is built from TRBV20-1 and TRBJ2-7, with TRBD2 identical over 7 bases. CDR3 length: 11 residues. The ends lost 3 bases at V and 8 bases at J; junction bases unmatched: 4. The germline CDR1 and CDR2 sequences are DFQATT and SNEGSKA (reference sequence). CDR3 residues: CSASAGEKQYV. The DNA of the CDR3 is TGCAGTGCTAGCGCGGGAGAAAAGCAGTACGTC.